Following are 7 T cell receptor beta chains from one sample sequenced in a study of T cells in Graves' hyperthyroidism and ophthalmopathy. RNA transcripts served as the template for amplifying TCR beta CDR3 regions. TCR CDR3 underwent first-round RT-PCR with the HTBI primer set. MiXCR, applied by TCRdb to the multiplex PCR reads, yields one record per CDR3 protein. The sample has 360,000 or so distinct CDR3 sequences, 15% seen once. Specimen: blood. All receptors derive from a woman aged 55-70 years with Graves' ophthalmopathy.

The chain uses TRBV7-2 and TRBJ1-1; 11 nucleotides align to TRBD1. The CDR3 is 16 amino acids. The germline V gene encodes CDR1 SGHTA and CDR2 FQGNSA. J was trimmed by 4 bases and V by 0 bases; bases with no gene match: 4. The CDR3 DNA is TGTGCCAGCAGCTTAGCCTCGGGACAGGGGGGCACTGAAGCTTTCTTT. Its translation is CASSLASGQGGTEAFF. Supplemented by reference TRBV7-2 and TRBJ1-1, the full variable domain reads GAGVSQSPSNKVTEKGKDVELRCDPISGHTALYWYRQSLGQGLEFLIYFQGNSAPDKSGLPSDRFSAERTGGSVSTLTIQRTQQEDSAVYLCASSLASGQGGTEAFFGQGTRLTVV.

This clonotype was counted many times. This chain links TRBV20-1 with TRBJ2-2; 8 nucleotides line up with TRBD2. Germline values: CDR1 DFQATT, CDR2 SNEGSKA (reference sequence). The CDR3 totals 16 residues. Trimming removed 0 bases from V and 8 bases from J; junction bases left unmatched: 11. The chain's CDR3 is CSARDYSAGGSGELFF. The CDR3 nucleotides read TGCAGTGCTAGAGATTATTCGGCGGGAGGTTCAGGGGAGCTGTTTTTT.

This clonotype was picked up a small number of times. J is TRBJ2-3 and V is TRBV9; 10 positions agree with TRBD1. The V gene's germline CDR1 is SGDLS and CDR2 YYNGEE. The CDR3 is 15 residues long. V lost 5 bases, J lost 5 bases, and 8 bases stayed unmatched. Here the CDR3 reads CASSPGQGLVDTQYF. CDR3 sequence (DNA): TGTGCCAGCAGTCCGGGACAGGGGTTGGTAGATACGCAGTATTTT.

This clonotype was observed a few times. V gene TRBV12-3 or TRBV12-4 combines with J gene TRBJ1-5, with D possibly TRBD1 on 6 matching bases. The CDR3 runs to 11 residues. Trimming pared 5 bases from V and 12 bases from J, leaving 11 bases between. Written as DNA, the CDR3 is TGTGCCAGCAGTGAACAGGGAAGCCAGCATTTT. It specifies CASSEQGSQHF.

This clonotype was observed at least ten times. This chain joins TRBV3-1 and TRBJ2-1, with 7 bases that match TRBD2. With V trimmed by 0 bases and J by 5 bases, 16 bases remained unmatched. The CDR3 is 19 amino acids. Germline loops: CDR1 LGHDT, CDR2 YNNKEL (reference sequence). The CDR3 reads CASSQERWEGKGLNNEQFF. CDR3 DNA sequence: TGTGCCAGCAGCCAAGAGAGATGGGAGGGGAAGGGCCTTAACAATGAGCAGTTCTTC.

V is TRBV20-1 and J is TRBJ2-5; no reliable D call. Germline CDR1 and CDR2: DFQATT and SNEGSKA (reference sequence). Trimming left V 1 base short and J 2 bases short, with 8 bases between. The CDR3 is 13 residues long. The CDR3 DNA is TGCAGTGCTAGAGTCATGAGTCAAGAGACCCAGTACTTC. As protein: CSARVMSQETQYF.

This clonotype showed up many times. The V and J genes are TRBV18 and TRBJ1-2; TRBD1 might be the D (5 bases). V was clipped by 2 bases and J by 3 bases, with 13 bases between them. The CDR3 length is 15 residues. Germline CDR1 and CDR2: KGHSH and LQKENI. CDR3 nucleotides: TGTGCCAGCTCACCAGCACAGGCAATGTACTATGGCTACACCTTC. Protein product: CASSPAQAMYYGYTF.